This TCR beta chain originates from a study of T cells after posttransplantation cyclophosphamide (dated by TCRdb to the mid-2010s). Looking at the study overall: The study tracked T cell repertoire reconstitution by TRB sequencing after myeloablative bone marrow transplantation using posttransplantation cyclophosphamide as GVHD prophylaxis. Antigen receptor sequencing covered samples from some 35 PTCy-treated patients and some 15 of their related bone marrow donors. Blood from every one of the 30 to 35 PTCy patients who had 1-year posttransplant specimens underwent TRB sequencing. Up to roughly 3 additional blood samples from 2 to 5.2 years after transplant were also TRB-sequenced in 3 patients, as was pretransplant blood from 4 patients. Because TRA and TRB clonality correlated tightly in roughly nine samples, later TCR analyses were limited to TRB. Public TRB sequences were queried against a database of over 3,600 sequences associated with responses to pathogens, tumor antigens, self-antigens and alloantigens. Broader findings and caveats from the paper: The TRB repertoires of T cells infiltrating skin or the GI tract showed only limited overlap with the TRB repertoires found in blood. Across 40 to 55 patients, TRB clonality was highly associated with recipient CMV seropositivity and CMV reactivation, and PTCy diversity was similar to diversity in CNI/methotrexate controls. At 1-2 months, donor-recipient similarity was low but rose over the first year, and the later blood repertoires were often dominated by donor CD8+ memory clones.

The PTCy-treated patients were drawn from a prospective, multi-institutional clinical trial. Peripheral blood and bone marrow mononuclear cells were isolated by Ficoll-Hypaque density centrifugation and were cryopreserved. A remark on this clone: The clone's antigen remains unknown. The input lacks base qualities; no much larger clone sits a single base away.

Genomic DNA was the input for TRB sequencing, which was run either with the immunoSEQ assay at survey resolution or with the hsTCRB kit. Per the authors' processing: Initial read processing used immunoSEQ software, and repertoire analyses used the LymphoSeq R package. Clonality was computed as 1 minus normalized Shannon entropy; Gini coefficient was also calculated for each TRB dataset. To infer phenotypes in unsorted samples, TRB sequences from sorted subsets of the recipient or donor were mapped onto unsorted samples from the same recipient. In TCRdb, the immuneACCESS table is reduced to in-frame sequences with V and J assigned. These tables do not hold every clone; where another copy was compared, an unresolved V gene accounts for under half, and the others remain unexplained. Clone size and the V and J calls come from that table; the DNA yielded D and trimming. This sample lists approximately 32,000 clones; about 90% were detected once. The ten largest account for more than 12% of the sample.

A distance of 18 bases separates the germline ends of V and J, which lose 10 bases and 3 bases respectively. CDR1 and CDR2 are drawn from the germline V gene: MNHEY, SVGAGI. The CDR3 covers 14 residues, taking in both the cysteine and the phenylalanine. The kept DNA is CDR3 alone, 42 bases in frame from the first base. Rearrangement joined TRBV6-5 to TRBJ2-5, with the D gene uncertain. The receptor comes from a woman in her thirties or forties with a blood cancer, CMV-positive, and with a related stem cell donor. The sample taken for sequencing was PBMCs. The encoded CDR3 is CANRARSMEETQYF. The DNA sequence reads TGTGCCAATCGAGCGAGGAGTATGGAAGAGACCCAGTACTTC.